This TCR beta chain is drawn from a study of blood T cell repertoires in COVID-19. Across the study: Nucleic acid was either cDNA or gDNA, and it came from T cells, B-cell-depleted T cells, or PBMCs.

Source study methods: Reference gene primer amplification yielded estimated nucleated cell counts. Assay used: immunoSEQ multiplex PCR; TCRdb lists only in-frame clones, some missing. V, J and clone size reflect that table, while D and trimming were determined from the DNA. Here the sample spans hundreds of thousands of clones, approximately 91% being singletons. V shed 4 bases and J shed 5 bases, with 9 bases lying between them. CDR1 is LNHDA and CDR2 is SQIVND in the germline V gene (reference sequence). The CDR3 is 13 amino acids. The sample comprised peripheral blood. The TCR comes from a woman aged 45-65 years with COVID-19, enrolled during active disease. V gene TRBV19 combines with J gene TRBJ2-1; D remains ambiguous. The CDR3 region is CASSRSDNNEQFF. The CDR3 coding sequence is TGTGCCAGTAGTAGGTCCGACAACAATGAGCAGTTCTTC.